Each of the 29 T cell receptor beta chains below was sequenced from the same sample in a study of shared clonotypes between healthy human individuals. Measured with immunoSEQ multiplex PCR; TCRdb has only the in-frame clones, and not every one. This table has about 520,000 clones, more than 65% appearing once. Sequencing was carried out using PBMCs. The origin of the receptors is a woman between 40 and 50 years old in good health. Some clones in this sample may be carry-over from other donors' samples.

On this clone itself: With a far larger clone one base away, a read error is the likely cause. This sequence joins TRBV6-1 and TRBJ1-5, with 7 positions matching TRBD1. Germline loops: CDR1 MNHNS, CDR2 SASEGT. V lost 6 bases to trimming and J lost 5 bases; unmatched junction nucleotides: 7. The CDR3 consists of 14 residues. The CDR3 nucleotides read TGTGCCAGCAGGCTAGGGGGCGCGGATCAGCCCCAGCATTTT. It encodes CASRLGGADQPQHF.

To note about this clone: It differs at one base from a far larger clone, so likely a read error. The chain couples TRBV2 to TRBJ1-2; TRBD1 matches 7 bases. From germline, CDR1 is SNHLY and CDR2 FYNNEI. The CDR3 runs 12 residues. The CDR3 spells CASDREGYCYTF. The CDR3 nucleotides are TGTGCCAGCGACAGGGAAGGCTATTGCTACACCTTC.

As for this clone: The same CDR3 arises from other DNA sequences in this sample as well. J is TRBJ2-5 and V is TRBV5-4; weak D call: TRBD2 (5 bases). Germline V CDR1 and CDR2: SGHNT, YYREEE (reference sequence). V lost 0 bases to trimming and J lost 5 bases, with 8 bases between them. This CDR3 has 13 amino acids. The chain's CDR3 is CASSLAGGETQYF. CDR3 DNA sequence: TGTGCCAGCAGCTTGGCCGGCGGGGAGACCCAGTACTTC.

This clone has a single count. The DNA of the CDR3 is TGTGCCACCAGCACTCGGACTAGCGGGGATACCTACAATGAGCAGTTCTTC. Its protein is CATSTRTSGDTYNEQFF. The chain joins TRBV15 to TRBJ2-1; TRBD2 agrees at 12 bases. CDR3 length equals 17 residues. J lost 2 bases, V lost 4 bases, and 6 bases had no gene match. Per the germline V gene, CDR1 is LNHNV and CDR2 is YYDKDF (reference sequence).

This chain links TRBV11-2 with TRBJ1-5, with TRBD1 as a possible D gene (5 bases). The CDR3 spans 15 residues. Trimming left V 5 bases short and J 3 bases short, with 14 bases between. Germline-derived CDR1 and CDR2 are SGHAT and FQNNGV. The CDR3 is CASSPAGRDNQPQHF. The CDR3 DNA is TGTGCCAGCAGCCCCGCCGGCAGGGACAATCAGCCCCAGCATTTT.

The chain combines TRBV29-1 with TRBJ2-1, with D perhaps TRBD1 (5 bases). The CDR3 spans 14 residues. Germline CDR1 reads SQVTM; CDR2 reads ANQGSEA. V lost 5 bases and J 0 bases, leaving 11 bases between the germline ends. CDR3 nucleotide sequence: TGCAGCGTTAGAGACAGCAGCTCCTACAATGAGCAGTTCTTC. Amino acids: CSVRDSSSYNEQFF.

As for this clone: This clone may be a read error of a much larger clone one base away. V and J are TRBV7-9 and TRBJ2-2; TRBD1 agrees at 7 bases. Germline V gives CDR1 SEHNR, CDR2 FQNEAQ (reference sequence). The J segment lost 4 bases and the V segment lost 3 bases, leaving 2 bases of the junction unmatched. The CDR3 runs 14 residues. The CDR3 loop reads CASSLGQTTGELFF. The DNA for the CDR3 is TGTGCCAGCAGCTTGGGACAGACCACCGGGGAGCTGTTTTTT.

In regard to this clone: It differs at one base from a far larger clone, so likely a read error. Other DNA variants within this sample encode the same CDR3. J is TRBJ2-5 and V is TRBV6-1; 9 nucleotides line up with TRBD1. Germline V CDR1 and CDR2: MNHNS, SASEGT. This CDR3 has 13 residues. Here the CDR3 DNA reads TGTGCCAGCCTCACAGGGGGCGCGGAGACTCAGTACTTC. It translates to CASLTGGAETQYF.

About this clone itself: The junction departs from germline at one end; a sequencing error may be responsible. CDR3 sequence (DNA): TGTGCCAGCAGGTCATGGACGGACACCGTGGAGCTGTTTTTT. Translation: CASRSWTDTVELFF. The V and J genes are TRBV6-6 and TRBJ2-2; D possibly corresponds to TRBD1 (5 bases). The CDR3 loop spans 14 amino acids. From germline, CDR1 is MNHNY and CDR2 SVGAGI (reference sequence).

The chain has TRBV5-4 and TRBJ2-7, with D unresolved. This CDR3 spans 15 amino acids. Germline V CDR1 and CDR2: SGHNT, YYREEE (reference sequence). Trimming removed 0 bases at V and 3 bases at J, with 13 bases between. The DNA of the CDR3 is TGTGCCAGCAGCTTGGGGGTCGACACTGACTACGAGCAGTACTTC. Its translation is CASSLGVDTDYEQYF.

The chain is built from TRBV7-2 and TRBJ1-4; D is possibly TRBD1 (5 bases). CDR1 is SGHTA, CDR2 FQGNSA, per germline. The CDR3 loop spans 15 amino acids. V lost 5 bases to trimming and J lost 6 bases, with 16 bases between them. The CDR3 nucleotides read TGTGCCAGCAGCGTGAACCGGGGGAGTTATGAAAAACTGTTTTTT. This translates into CASSVNRGSYEKLFF.

This chain joins TRBV6-1 and TRBJ2-5, with TRBD2 as a possible D gene (5 bases). This CDR3 is built from 13 residues. In germline, CDR1 is MNHNS, CDR2 SASEGT. V was shortened by 5 bases and J by 2 bases, with 9 bases between the two germline ends. The CDR3 DNA follows: TGTGCCAGCAGTAGAGCGGAACAAGAGACCCAGTACTTC. It encodes CASSRAEQETQYF.

The CDR3 DNA reads as TGTGCCAGCAGGCTCTTTTCAGAGCCTTACAATGAGCAGTTCTTC. Translated: CASRLFSEPYNEQFF. V usage is TRBV6-4 and J usage is TRBJ2-1; unclear D gene. Germline assignment: CDR1 MRHNA and CDR2 SNTAGT. This CDR3 has 15 amino acids. V lost 6 bases to trimming and J lost 4 bases, with 16 bases between them.

J is TRBJ2-3 and V is TRBV5-1, with 7 bases identical to TRBD2. The V gene's germline CDR1 is SGHRS and CDR2 YFSETQ. Trimming at V came to 5 bases and at J to 3 bases, leaving 12 bases not matched to a gene. CDR3 length: 16 residues. CDR3 DNA: TGCGCCAGCAGGGGACCCCTAGCGGCCCAAACAGATACGCAGTATTTT. Translated, it gives CASRGPLAAQTDTQYF.

Regarding this clone: The likely explanation is a read error, given a far larger clone one base away. The DNA for the CDR3 is TGTGCCGGCAGGGCGGACAGGCCCCCCTACGAGCAGTACTTC. It specifies CAGRADRPPYEQYF. V usage is TRBV6-5 and J usage is TRBJ2-7, with 7 positions matching TRBD1. CDR1 and CDR2 (germline): MNHEY, SVGAGI. CDR3 length equals 14 residues.

CDR3 bases: TGTGCCAGCAGCCCAAACACGGGAGGAGAGACCCAGTACTTC. Protein: CASSPNTGGETQYF. The chain links TRBV7-8 to TRBJ2-5, with 7 bases lining up with TRBD2. This CDR3 spans 14 amino acids. Trimming cost V 5 bases and J 4 bases; bases outside gene matches: 7. Germline V gene lookup returns CDR1 SGHVS and CDR2 FQNEAQ.

Notes on this clone: This likely came from a read error, as a far larger clone is one base away. The CDR3 sequence: CASSLAYTGELFF. In nucleotides, the CDR3 is TGCGCCAGCAGCTTGGCATATACCGGGGAGCTGTTTTTT. The V gene is TRBV5-1, the J gene TRBJ2-2; no reliable D call. The CDR3 has 13 amino acids. The V and J ends lost 0 bases and 5 bases respectively, with 5 bases between them. Germline V gene sequence: CDR1 SGHRS, CDR2 YFSETQ.

This chain links TRBV7-3 with TRBJ1-1; D unclear. CDR3 length: 13 residues. Trimming stripped 0 bases from V and 4 bases from J, with 6 bases between. The germline CDR1 and CDR2 sequences are SGHTA and FQGTGA. DNA of the CDR3: TGTGCCAGCAGCTTAACGGTTGTCACTGAAGCTTTCTTT. It yields the protein CASSLTVVTEAFF.

In the case of this clone: The same CDR3 arises from other DNA sequences in this sample as well. The genes are TRBV2 and TRBJ1-1; TRBD1 matches at 7 bases. Trimming removed 2 bases from V and 1 base from J; junction bases left unmatched: 1. Germline CDR1 and CDR2: SNHLY and FYNNEI. The CDR3 extends over 14 amino acids. CDR3 amino acids: CASSEQGGNTEAFF. The CDR3 nucleotides read TGTGCCAGCAGTGAACAGGGGGGGAACACTGAAGCTTTCTTT.

A word on this clone: This likely came from a read error, as a far larger clone is one base away. This chain links TRBV5-1 with TRBJ2-4; tentatively, D is TRBD2 (5 bases). Germline V gene lookup returns CDR1 SGHRS and CDR2 YFSETQ. This CDR3 is built from 15 residues. With 4 bases removed from V and 6 bases from J, the gap between germline ends came to 17 bases. CDR3 amino acids: CASSLEGQSGNIQYF. The DNA for the CDR3 is TGCGCCAGCAGCCTAGAGGGCCAATCCGGAAACATTCAGTACTTC.

Worth noting for this clone: Since a far larger clone is one base different, this is likely a read error. The rearrangement joins TRBV2 to TRBJ2-7; the match to TRBD1 covers 8 bases. The CDR3 loop spans 15 amino acids. From germline, CDR1 is SNHLY and CDR2 FYNNEI. With 6 bases clipped from V and 0 bases from J, the junction kept 7 bases outside the gene matches. In nucleotides, the CDR3 is TGTGCCAGCAGCCTCGACAGGGGAGTCTCCTACGAGCAGTACTTC. It encodes CASSLDRGVSYEQYF. Full variable domain (remainder filled in from reference TRBV2 and TRBJ2-7): EPEVTQTPSHQVTQMGQEVILRCVPISNHLYFYWYRQILGQKVEFLVSFYNNEISEKSEIFDDQFSVERPDGSNFTLKIRSTKLEDSAMYFCASSLDRGVSYEQYFGPGTRLTVT.

Details on this clone: With a far larger clone one base away, a read error is the likely cause. The sample contains more than one DNA sequence encoding this CDR3. The V gene is TRBV29-1, the J gene TRBJ1-1, with 12 positions matching TRBD1. In germline, CDR1 is SQVTM, CDR2 ANQGSEA. The CDR3 sequence is 14 residues long. The CDR3 sequence: CSVSFGTGGTEAFF. The CDR3 nucleotides are TGCAGCGTCTCCTTCGGGACAGGGGGCACTGAAGCATTCTTT.

This chain links TRBV6-4 with TRBJ2-2; D gene uncertain. The CDR3 covers 13 residues. The V end was cut by 4 bases, the J end by 8 bases, with 11 bases between. Per the germline V gene, CDR1 is MRHNA and CDR2 is SNTAGT. CDR3 amino acids: CASSGRDAGELFF. The CDR3 bases are TGTGCCAGCAGTGGAAGGGATGCAGGGGAGCTGTTTTTT.

This clone was observed once. V and J are TRBV5-1 and TRBJ1-1; weak D call: TRBD1 (5 bases). Germline V gives CDR1 SGHRS, CDR2 YFSETQ. V was clipped by 0 bases and J by 5 bases, with 8 bases between them. The CDR3 runs to 13 residues. The CDR3 DNA reads as TGCGCCAGCAGCTTGGATTCAGGGACTGAAGCTTTCTTT. Its protein product is CASSLDSGTEAFF.

The rearrangement joins TRBV6-1 to TRBJ2-1, with a tentative D call TRBD2 (5 bases). CDR1 is MNHNS and CDR2 is SASEGT in the germline V gene. The CDR3 sequence is 14 residues long. Trimming left V 3 bases short and J 8 bases short, with 14 bases between. CDR3 coding DNA: TGTGCCAGCAGTGAGGAGCTAGCTTTCCATGAGCAGTTCTTC. This encodes CASSEELAFHEQFF.

The DNA for the CDR3 is TGTGCCAGCAGCTCGACACGGACAGGGGGATTTAGTGCCTACGAGCAGTACTTC. Its protein product is CASSSTRTGGFSAYEQYF. The chain couples TRBV7-9 to TRBJ2-7, with 10 nucleotides matching TRBD1. This CDR3 has 18 residues. Germline assignment: CDR1 SEHNR and CDR2 FQNEAQ (reference sequence). V lost 4 bases, J lost 2 bases, and 14 bases stayed unmatched. The full variable domain, with the rest looked up from reference TRBV7-9 and TRBJ2-7, is DTGVSQNPRHKITKRGQNVTFRCDPISEHNRLYWYRQTLGQGPEFLTYFQNEAQLEKSRLLSDRFSAERPKGSFSTLEIQRTEQGDSAMYLCASSSTRTGGFSAYEQYFGPGTRLTVT.

A note on this clone: A far larger clone is one base from this, pointing to a likely read error. Other DNA sequences from this sample encode an identical CDR3 as well. As DNA, the CDR3 is TGTGCCAGCAGCTTAGCAGGGACTCTATACGAGCAGTACTTC. Residues: CASSLAGTLYEQYF. The chain recombines TRBV7-2 with TRBJ2-7, with a weak D call TRBD2 (6 bases). CDR3 length equals 14 residues. V was clipped by 0 bases and J by 4 bases, with 10 bases between them. Germline V gives CDR1 SGHTA, CDR2 FQGNSA.

This clone was detected ten times or more. The chain couples TRBV30 to TRBJ1-4; D remains unclear. V dropped 0 bases and J dropped 4 bases, with 15 bases sitting between them. The germline V gene has CDR1 GTSNPN and CDR2 SVGIG (reference sequence). The CDR3 has 16 amino acids. The CDR3 loop is CAWSVLGGALNEKLFF. In DNA, the CDR3 is TGTGCCTGGAGTGTACTTGGTGGCGCCCTTAATGAAAAACTGTTTTTT.

To note about this clone: Other nucleotide sequences in the sample specify the same CDR3. The rearrangement uses TRBV18 and TRBJ2-1; the D is unclear. This CDR3 is 12 amino acids long. Deletions cut 0 bases from V and 6 bases from J, with 3 bases between. CDR1 and CDR2 from the germline V gene are KGHSH and LQKENI. The DNA of the CDR3 is TGTGCCAGCTCACCACCTAGCAATGAGCAGTTCTTC. Translating it yields CASSPPSNEQFF.